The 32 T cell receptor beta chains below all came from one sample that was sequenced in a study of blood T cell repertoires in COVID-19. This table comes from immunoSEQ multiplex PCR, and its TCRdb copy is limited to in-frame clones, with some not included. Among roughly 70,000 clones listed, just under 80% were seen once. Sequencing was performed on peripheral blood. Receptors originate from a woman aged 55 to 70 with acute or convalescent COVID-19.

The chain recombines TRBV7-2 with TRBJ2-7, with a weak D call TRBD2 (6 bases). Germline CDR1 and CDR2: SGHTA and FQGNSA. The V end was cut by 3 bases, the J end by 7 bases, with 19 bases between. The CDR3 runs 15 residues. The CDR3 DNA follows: TGTGCCAGCAGCTTGTGGGCCCTCGGAGGGCGTGAGCAGTACTTC. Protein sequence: CASSLWALGGREQYF.

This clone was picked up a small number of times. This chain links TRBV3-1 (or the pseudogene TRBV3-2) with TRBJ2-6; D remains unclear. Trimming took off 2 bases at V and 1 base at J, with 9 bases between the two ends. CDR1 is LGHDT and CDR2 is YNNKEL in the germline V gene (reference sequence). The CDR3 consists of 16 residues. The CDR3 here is CASSQTVNSGANVLTF. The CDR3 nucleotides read TGTGCCAGCAGCCAAACAGTAAATTCTGGGGCCAACGTCCTGACTTTC.

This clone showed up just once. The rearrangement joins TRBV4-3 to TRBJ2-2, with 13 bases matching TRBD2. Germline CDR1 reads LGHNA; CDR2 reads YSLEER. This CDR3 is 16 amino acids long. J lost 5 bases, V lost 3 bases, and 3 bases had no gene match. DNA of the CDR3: TGCGCCAGCAGCCAGGCACTAGCGGGGGGGACCGGGGAGCTGTTTTTT. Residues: CASSQALAGGTGELFF.

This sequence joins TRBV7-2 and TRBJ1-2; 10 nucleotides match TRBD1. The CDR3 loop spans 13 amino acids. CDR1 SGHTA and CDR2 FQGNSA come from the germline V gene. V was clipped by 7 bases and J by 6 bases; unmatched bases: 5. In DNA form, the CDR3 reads TGTGCCAGCATCGTAGGGACAGGGGATGGCTACACCTTC. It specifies CASIVGTGDGYTF. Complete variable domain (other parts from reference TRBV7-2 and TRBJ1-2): GAGVSQSPSNKVTEKGKDVELRCDPISGHTALYWYRQSLGQGLEFLIYFQGNSAPDKSGLPSDRFSAERTGGSVSTLTIQRTQQEDSAVYLCASIVGTGDGYTFGSGTRLTVV.

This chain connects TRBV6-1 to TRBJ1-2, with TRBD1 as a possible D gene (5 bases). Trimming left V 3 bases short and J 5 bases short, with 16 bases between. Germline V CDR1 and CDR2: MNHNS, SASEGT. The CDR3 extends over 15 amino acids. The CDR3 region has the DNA TGTGCCAGCAGTGAGACCCAGGGCTCTCCATATGGCTACACCTTC. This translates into CASSETQGSPYGYTF.

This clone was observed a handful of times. In nucleotides, the CDR3 is TGTGCCAGCAGCTTAGGGGCAGGGTCCTACGAGCAGTACTTC. Translation gives CASSLGAGSYEQYF. The chain combines TRBV7-8 with TRBJ2-7, with D tentatively TRBD1 (5 bases). Trimming removed 1 base from V and 1 base from J, with 8 bases in between. Germline V gene data show CDR1 as SGHVS and CDR2 as FQNEAQ. The CDR3 is 14 residues long.

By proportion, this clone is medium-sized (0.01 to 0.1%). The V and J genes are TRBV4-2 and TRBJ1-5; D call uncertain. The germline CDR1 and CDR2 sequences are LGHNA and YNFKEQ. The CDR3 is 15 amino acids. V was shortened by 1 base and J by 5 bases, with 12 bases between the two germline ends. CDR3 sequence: CASSQAQDIDQPQHF. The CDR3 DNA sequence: TGTGCCAGCAGCCAAGCTCAGGATATTGATCAGCCCCAGCATTTT.

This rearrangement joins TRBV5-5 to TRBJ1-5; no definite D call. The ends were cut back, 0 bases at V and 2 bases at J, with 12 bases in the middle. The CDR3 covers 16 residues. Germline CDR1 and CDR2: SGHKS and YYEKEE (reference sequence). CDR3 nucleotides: TGTGCCAGCAGCTTGGTACCCATGGCGGGCAATCAGCCCCAGCATTTT. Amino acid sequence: CASSLVPMAGNQPQHF.

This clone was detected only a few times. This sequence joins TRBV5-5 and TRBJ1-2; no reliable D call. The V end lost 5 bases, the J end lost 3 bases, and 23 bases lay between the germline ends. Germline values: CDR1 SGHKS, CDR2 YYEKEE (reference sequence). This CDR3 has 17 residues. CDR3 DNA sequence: TGTGCCAGCAGTTCAGCAGCCCAACCGAGCGGGGACTATGGCTACACCTTC. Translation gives CASSSAAQPSGDYGYTF.

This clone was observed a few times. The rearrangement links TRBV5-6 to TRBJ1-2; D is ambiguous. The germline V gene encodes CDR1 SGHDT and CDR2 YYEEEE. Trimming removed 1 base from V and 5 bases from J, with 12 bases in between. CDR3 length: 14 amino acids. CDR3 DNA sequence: TGTGCCAGCAGCTTGACCCGGGTGATGTATGGCTACACCTTC. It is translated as CASSLTRVMYGYTF.

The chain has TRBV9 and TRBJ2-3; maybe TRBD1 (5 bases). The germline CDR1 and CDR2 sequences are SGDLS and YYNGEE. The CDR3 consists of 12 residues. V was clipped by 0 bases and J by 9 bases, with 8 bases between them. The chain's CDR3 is CASSVDQGTQYF. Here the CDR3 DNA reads TGTGCCAGCAGCGTAGATCAGGGAACGCAGTATTTT.

The CDR3, as DNA: TGTGCCAGTAGTACGAGGGGGTCCCACACCGGGGAGCTGTTTTTT. It codes for CASSTRGSHTGELFF. The chain combines TRBV19 with TRBJ2-2; perhaps TRBD1 as D (6 bases). This CDR3 comprises 15 residues. Germline values: CDR1 LNHDA, CDR2 SQIVND (reference sequence). V was shortened by 4 bases and J by 3 bases, with 12 bases between the two germline ends.

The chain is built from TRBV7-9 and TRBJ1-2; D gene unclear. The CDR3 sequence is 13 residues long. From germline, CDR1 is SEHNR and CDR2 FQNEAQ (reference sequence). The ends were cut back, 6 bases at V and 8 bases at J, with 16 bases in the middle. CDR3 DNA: TGTGCCAGCAGGCCACCAAACCCCAGGGGCTACACCTTC. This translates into CASRPPNPRGYTF.

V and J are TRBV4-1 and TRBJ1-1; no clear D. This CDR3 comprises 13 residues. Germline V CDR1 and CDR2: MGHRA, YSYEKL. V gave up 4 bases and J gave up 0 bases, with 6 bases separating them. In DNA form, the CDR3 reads TGCGCCAGCAGCCTTCGGTTGAACACTGAAGCTTTCTTT. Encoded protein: CASSLRLNTEAFF.

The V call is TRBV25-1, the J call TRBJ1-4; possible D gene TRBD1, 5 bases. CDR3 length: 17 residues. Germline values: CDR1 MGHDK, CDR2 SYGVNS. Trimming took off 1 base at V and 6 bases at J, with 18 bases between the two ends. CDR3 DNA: TGTGCCAGCAGTGAATCGGGTTGGGGCAGGGATTATGAAAAACTGTTTTTT. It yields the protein CASSESGWGRDYEKLFF.

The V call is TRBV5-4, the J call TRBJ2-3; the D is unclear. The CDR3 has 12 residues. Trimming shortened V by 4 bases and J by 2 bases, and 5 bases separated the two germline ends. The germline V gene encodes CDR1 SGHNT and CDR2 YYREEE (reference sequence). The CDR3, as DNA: TGTGCCAGCAGCATCCTCACAGATACGCAGTATTTT. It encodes CASSILTDTQYF.

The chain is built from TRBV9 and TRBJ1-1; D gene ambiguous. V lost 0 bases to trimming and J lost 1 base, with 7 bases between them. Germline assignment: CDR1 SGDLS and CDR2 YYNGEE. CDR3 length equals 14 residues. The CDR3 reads CASSVAEENTEAFF. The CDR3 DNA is TGTGCCAGCAGCGTAGCGGAGGAGAACACTGAAGCTTTCTTT.

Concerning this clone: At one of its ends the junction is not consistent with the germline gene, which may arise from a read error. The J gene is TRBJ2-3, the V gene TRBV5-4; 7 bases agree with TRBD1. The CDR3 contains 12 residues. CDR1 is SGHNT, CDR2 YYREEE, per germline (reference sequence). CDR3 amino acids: CASSFNFDRDDF. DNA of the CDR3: TGTGCCAGCAGCTTTAATTTTGACAGGGACGATTTT. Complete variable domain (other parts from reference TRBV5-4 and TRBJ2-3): ETGVTQSPTHLIKTRGQQVTLRCSSQSGHNTVSWYQQALGQGPQFIFQYYREEENGRGNFPPRFSGLQFPNYSSELNVNALELDDSALYLCASSFNFDRDDFGPGTRLTVL.

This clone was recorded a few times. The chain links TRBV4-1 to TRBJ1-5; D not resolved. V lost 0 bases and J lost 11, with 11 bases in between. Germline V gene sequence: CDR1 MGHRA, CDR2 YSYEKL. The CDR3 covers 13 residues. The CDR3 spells CASSQEWSGAQHF. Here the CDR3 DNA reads TGCGCCAGCAGCCAAGAGTGGTCCGGGGCCCAGCATTTT.

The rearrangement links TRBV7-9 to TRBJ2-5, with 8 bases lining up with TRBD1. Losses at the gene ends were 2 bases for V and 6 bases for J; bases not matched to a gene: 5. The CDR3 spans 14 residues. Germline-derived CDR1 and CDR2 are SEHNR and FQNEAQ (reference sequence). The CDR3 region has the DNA TGTGCCAGCAGCTTAAACAGGGGGACGCAGACCCAGTACTTC. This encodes CASSLNRGTQTQYF.

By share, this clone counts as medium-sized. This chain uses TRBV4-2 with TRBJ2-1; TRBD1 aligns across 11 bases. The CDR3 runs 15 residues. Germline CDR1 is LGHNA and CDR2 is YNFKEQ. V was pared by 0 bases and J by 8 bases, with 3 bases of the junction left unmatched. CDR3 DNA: TGTGCCAGCAGCCAAGAGGGACAGGGGGGGGATGAGCAGTTCTTC. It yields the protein CASSQEGQGGDEQFF.

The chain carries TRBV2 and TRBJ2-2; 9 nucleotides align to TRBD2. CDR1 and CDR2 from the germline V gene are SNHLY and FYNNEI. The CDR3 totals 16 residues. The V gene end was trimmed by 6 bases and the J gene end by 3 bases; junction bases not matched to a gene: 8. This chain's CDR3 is CASSRRGGRHTGELFF. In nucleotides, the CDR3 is TGTGCCAGCAGCAGGCGGGGGGGCCGACACACCGGGGAGCTGTTTTTT.

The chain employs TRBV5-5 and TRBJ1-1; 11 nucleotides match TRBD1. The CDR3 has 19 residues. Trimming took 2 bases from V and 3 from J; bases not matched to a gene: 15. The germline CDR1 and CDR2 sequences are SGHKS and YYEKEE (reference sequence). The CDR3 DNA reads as TGTGCCAGCAGCTTACGGACAGGGGGCCGCCCCGAAAGGCACACTGAAGCTTTCTTT. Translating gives CASSLRTGGRPERHTEAFF.

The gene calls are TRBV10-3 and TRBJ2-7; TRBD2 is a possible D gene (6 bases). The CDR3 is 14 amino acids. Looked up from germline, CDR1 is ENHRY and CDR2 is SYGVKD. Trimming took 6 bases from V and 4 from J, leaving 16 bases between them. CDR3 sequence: CAIRKSGGDYEQYF. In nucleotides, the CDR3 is TGTGCCATCAGGAAATCCGGGGGAGATTACGAGCAGTACTTC.

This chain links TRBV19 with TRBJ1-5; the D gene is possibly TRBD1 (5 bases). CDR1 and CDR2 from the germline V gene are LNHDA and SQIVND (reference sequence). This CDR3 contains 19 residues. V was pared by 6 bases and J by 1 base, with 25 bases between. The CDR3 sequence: CASRGVLAGQRASNQPQHF. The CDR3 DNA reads TGTGCCAGTAGGGGCGTTTTGGCAGGGCAACGTGCGAGCAATCAGCCCCAGCATTTT.

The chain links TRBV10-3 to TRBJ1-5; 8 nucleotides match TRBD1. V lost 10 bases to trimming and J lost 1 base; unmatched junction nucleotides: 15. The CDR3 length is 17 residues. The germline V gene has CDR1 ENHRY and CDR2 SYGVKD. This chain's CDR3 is CATSTGTGLGSNQPQHF. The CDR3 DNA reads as TGTGCCACCTCCACCGGGACAGGACTAGGCAGCAATCAGCCCCAGCATTTT.

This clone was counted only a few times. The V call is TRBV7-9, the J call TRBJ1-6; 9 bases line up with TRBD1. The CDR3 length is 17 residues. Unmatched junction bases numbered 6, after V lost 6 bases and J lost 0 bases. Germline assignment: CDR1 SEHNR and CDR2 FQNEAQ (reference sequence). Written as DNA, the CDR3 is TGTGCCAGCAGGCGACAGGGGGAGACCTCCTATAATTCACCCCTCCACTTT. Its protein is CASRRQGETSYNSPLHF.

For the CDR3, the DNA is TGTGCCAGCAGCTGGAAGCAGGGCAATGAGCAGTTCTTC. Residues: CASSWKQGNEQFF. The J gene is TRBJ2-1, the V gene TRBV7-9; weak D call: TRBD1 (5 bases). In germline, CDR1 is SEHNR, CDR2 FQNEAQ (reference sequence). The CDR3 has 13 amino acids. V was cut by 4 bases and J by 6 bases, with 10 bases left in between.

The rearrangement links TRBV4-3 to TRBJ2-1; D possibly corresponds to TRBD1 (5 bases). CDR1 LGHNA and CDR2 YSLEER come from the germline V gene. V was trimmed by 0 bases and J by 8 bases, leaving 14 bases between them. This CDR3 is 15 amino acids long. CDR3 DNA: TGCGCCAGCAGCCAAGAAAGTAGGGGATCTGATGAGCAGTTCTTC. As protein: CASSQESRGSDEQFF.

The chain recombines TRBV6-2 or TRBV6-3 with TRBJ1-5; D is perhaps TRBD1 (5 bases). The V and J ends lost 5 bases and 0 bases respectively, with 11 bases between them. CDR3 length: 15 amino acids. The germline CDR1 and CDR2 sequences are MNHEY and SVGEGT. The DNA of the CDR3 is TGTGCCAGCAGTCCCCAGGGACTTAGCAATCAGCCCCAGCATTTT. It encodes CASSPQGLSNQPQHF.

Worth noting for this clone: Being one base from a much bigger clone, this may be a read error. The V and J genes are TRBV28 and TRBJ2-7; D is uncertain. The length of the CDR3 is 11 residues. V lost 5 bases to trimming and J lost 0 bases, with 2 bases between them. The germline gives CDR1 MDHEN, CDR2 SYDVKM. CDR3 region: CASSHSYEQYF. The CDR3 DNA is TGTGCCAGCAGTCACTCCTACGAGCAGTACTTC.

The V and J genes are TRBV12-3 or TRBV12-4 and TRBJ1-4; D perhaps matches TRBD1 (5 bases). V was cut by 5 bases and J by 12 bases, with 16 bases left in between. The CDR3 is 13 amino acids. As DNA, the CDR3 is TGTGCCAGCAGTGGGTCCCGGGGGAAAGAACTGTTTTTT. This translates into CASSGSRGKELFF.